This T cell receptor beta chain was recovered during a study of T cells in Graves' hyperthyroidism and ophthalmopathy. The study's findings and limits: Classification by a 13 V-J model distinguished ophthalmopathy from stable hyperthyroidism.

Amplification targeted TCR beta CDR3 regions from RNA transcripts. Using the HTBI primer set, a first-round RT-PCR was run on the TCR CDR3. TCRdb re-called the multiplex PCR reads through MiXCR, storing one row per CDR3 protein. The table includes roughly 570,000 distinct CDR3 sequences, around 14% detected once. A few counts support this clonotype. No antigen is known for it. Clinical symptoms, serum thyroxine and TRAb, thyroid ultrasound and orbital computed tomography together formed the diagnostic basis. This CDR3 region has 14 residues. In germline, CDR1 is SEHNR, CDR2 FQNEAQ (reference sequence). The germline V and J ends were trimmed by 6 bases and 2 bases, with 14 bases remaining between them.

This chain links TRBV7-9 with TRBJ2-7; D ambiguous. This receptor was identified in a woman aged 25 to 39 with Graves' hyperthyroidism. The sequenced sample consisted of blood. CDR3 residues: CASSPPRRPYEQYF. CDR3 sequence (DNA): TGTGCCAGCAGTCCGCCTCGCAGGCCCTACGAGCAGTACTTC.